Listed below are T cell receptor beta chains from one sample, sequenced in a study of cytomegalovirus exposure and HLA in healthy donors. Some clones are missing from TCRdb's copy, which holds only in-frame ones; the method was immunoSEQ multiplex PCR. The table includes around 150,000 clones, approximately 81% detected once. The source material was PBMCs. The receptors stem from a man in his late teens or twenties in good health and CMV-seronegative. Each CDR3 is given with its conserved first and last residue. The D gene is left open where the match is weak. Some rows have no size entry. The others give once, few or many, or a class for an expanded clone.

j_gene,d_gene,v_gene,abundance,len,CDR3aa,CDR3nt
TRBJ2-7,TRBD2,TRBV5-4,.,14,CASTPVGGGSEQYF,TGTGCCAGCACCCCGGTCGGGGGGGGAAGCGAGCAGTACTTC
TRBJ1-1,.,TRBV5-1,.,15,CASSPGEGGRTEAFF,TGCGCCAGCAGCCCCGGGGAGGGGGGGCGCACTGAAGCTTTCTTT
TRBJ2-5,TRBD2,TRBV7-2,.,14,CASSPTSGKETQYF,TGTGCCAGCAGCCCAACTAGCGGTAAAGAGACCCAGTACTTC
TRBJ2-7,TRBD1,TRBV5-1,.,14,CASSLGQGAYEQYF,TGCGCCAGCAGCTTGGGCCAGGGGGCGTACGAGCAGTACTTC
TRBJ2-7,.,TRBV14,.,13,CASSRTVGYEQYF,TGTGCCAGCAGCCGGACAGTAGGATACGAGCAGTACTTC
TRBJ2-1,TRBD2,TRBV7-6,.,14,CASSLAGVVDEQFF,TGTGCCAGCAGCCTAGCGGGAGTGGTCGATGAGCAGTTCTTC
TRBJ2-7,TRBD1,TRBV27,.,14,CASSPQGATYEQYF,TGTGCCAGCAGCCCACAGGGGGCGACCTACGAGCAGTACTTC
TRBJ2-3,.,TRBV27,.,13,CASSPGSTDTQYF,TGTGCCAGCAGCCCGGGTAGCACAGATACGCAGTATTTT
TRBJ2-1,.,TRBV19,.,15,CASSIVSLLFNEQFF,TGTGCCAGTAGTATAGTATCTCTTCTCTTCAATGAGCAGTTCTTC
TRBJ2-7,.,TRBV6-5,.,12,CASSSRVGEQYF,TGTGCCAGCAGTTCCAGGGTCGGCGAGCAGTACTTC
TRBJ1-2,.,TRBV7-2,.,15,CASSQPQTGVNGYTF,TGTGCCAGCAGCCAACCCCAGACAGGAGTAAATGGCTACACCTTC
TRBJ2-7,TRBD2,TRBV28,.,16,CASSILTSGTSYEQHF,TGTGCCAGCAGTATCCTGACTAGCGGGACCTCCTACGAGCAGCACTTC
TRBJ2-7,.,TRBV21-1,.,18,CASSKRGFPGQPYVEQYF,TGTGCCAGCAGCAAGAGGGGGTTTCCGGGACAGCCCTACGTGGAGCAGTACTTC
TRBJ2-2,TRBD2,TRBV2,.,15,CASIKLAENTGELFF,TGTGCCAGCATCAAGCTAGCGGAGAACACCGGGGAGCTGTTTTTT
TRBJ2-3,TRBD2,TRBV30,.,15,CAWSVRSGDTDTQYF,TGTGCCTGGAGTGTACGTAGCGGGGACACAGATACGCAGTATTTT
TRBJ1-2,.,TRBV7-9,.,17,CASSFSPGGAANYGYTF,TGTGCCAGCAGCTTCTCCCCCGGGGGAGCAGCTAACTATGGCTACACCTTC
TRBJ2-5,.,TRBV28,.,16,CASSARLRRTQETQYF,TGTGCCAGCAGTGCCAGGCTCAGACGCACCCAAGAGACCCAGTACTTC
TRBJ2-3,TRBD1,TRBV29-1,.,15,CSVDWTGTDTDTQYF,TGCAGCGTTGACTGGACCGGGACAGACACAGATACGCAGTATTTT
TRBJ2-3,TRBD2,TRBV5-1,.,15,CASSLTSGGGDTQYF,TGCGCCAGCAGCTTAACTAGCGGGGGTGGAGATACGCAGTATTTT
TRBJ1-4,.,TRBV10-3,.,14,CAISEGTSVGKLFF,TGTGCCATCAGTGAGGGGACATCGGTGGGGAAACTGTTTTTT
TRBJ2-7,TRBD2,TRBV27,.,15,CASSSGLAGGYEQYF,TGTGCCAGCAGTTCGGGACTAGCGGGAGGATACGAGCAGTACTTC
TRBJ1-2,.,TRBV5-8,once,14,CASSSFGGNYGYTF,TGTGCCAGCAGCTCCTTCGGAGGGAACTATGGCTACACCTTC
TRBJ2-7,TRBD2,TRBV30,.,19,CAWSVRGSGGPSSSYEQYF,TGTGCCTGGAGTGTACGGGGTAGCGGGGGGCCTTCGAGCTCCTACGAGCAGTACTTC
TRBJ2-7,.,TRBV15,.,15,CATSSQQGSSYEQYF,TGTGCCACCAGCAGTCAGCAGGGGAGCTCCTACGAGCAGTACTTC
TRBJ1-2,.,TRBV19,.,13,CASSIPGVRGYTF,TGTGCCAGTAGTATACCCGGGGTCCGGGGCTACACCTTC
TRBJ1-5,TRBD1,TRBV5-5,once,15,CASSLAGQSNQPQHF,TGTGCCAGCAGCTTGGCGGGACAGTCCAATCAGCCCCAGCATTTT
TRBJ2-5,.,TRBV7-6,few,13,CASSSGREETQYF,TGTGCCAGTTCCTCCGGCAGGGAAGAGACCCAGTACTTC
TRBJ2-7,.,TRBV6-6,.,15,CASTARGLNSYEQYF,TGTGCCAGCACCGCCCGGGGACTCAATTCCTACGAGCAGTACTTC
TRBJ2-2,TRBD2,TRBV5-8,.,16,CASSSRDGRNGGELFF,TGTGCCAGCAGCTCCCGGGACGGGAGGAACGGCGGGGAGCTGTTTTTT
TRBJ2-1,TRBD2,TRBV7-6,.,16,CASSLEAGRRYNEQFF,TGTGCCAGCAGCTTAGAGGCCGGGAGGAGATACAATGAGCAGTTCTTC
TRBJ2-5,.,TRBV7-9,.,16,CASSPKSGQLGETQYF,TGTGCCAGCAGCCCGAAATCAGGGCAACTTGGGGAGACCCAGTACTTC
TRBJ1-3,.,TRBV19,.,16,CASSIRWGRSGNTIYF,TGTGCCAGTAGTATACGATGGGGCCGCTCTGGAAACACCATATATTTT
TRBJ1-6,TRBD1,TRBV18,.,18,CASSLYRGTDHYNSPLHF,TGTGCCAGCTCACTATACCGAGGGACAGATCACTATAATTCACCCCTCCACTTT
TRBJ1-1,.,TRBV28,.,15,CASSRFGGKNTEAFF,TGTGCCAGCAGCCGGTTCGGGGGGAAGAACACTGAAGCTTTCTTT
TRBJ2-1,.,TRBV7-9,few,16,CASSFQVRVGYNEQFF,TGTGCCAGCAGCTTCCAAGTGAGGGTGGGCTACAATGAGCAGTTCTTC